The 5 T cell receptor beta chains below were found in one sample sequenced in a study of blood T cell repertoires in COVID-19. The assay was immunoSEQ multiplex PCR, and TCRdb's table has in-frame clones only and misses some. The data contain 150,000 to 200,000 clones, 82% of them seen just once; the ten biggest clones take up more than 5%. The sequencing sample was made of peripheral blood. The receptor set was obtained from a woman in her twenties or thirties with acute or convalescent COVID-19.

The gene calls are TRBV28 and TRBJ2-5; TRBD2 matches 10 bases. Germline CDR1 reads MDHEN; CDR2 reads SYDVKM. After removal of 1 base from V and 5 bases from J, the junction contained 7 bases not matched to a gene. This CDR3 comprises 16 residues. The CDR3 DNA reads as TGTGCCAGCAGTTTATTAAGCGGGAGGGCCTTTGAGACCCAGTACTTC. As protein: CASSLLSGRAFETQYF.

The chain employs TRBV9 and TRBJ2-3, with D possibly being TRBD2 (5 bases). CDR3 length: 13 residues. Germline V lookup: CDR1 SGDLS, CDR2 YYNGEE. Trimming stripped 4 bases from V and 3 bases from J, with 9 bases between. The CDR3 reads CASSIPGTDTQYF. CDR3 nucleotide sequence: TGTGCCAGCAGCATTCCGGGAACAGATACGCAGTATTTT.

V is TRBV30 and J is TRBJ1-2, with D tentatively TRBD1 (5 bases). CDR1 and CDR2 from the germline V gene are GTSNPN and SVGIG (reference sequence). With 4 bases removed from V and 4 bases from J, the gap between germline ends came to 13 bases. This CDR3 is 13 amino acids long. Written as DNA, the CDR3 is TGTGCCTGGATGGGGGGATCGGGCTATGGCTACACCTTC. It is translated as CAWMGGSGYGYTF.

This clone was found once. The CDR3 nucleotides are TGTGCCAGCAGCCCAGGCGTTAACTATGGCTACACCTTC. Translating it yields CASSPGVNYGYTF. The chain uses TRBV5-8 and TRBJ1-2; D is undetermined. This CDR3 spans 13 amino acids. Germline lookup yields CDR1 SGHTS and CDR2 YDEGEE. V was cut by 4 bases and J by 1 base, with 8 bases left in between.

The V and J genes are TRBV7-2 and TRBJ2-1; TRBD2 might be the D (5 bases). CDR3 length: 16 amino acids. Trimming removed 5 bases from V and 6 bases from J, with 20 bases in between. Germline loops: CDR1 SGHTA, CDR2 FQGNSA. CDR3 region: CASSPHLALVPNEQFF. DNA of the CDR3: TGTGCCAGCAGCCCCCATCTAGCCCTGGTACCCAATGAGCAGTTCTTC.